This TCR beta chain is from a study of blood T cell repertoires in COVID-19. Background on the study: T cells, B-cell-depleted T cells, or PBMCs provided the cDNA or gDNA that served as material.

As processed by the authors: Reference gene primer amplification yielded estimated nucleated cell counts. Generated by immunoSEQ multiplex PCR, the TCRdb table keeps only in-frame clones and is missing some. D and trimming come from the DNA, and the V and J calls and clone size come from that table. Among about 280,000 clones listed, 85% were seen once. CDR3 size: 13 residues. With V trimmed by 9 bases and J by 3 bases, 3 bases remained unmatched. Germline CDR1 and CDR2: LGHNA and YNFKEQ. Material: PBMCs or T cells enriched from blood (not recorded which). This TCR was sampled from a woman in her fifties or sixties who had recovered from COVID-19. The J gene is TRBJ1-1, the V gene TRBV4-2, with 11 positions matching TRBD1. The CDR3 loop reads CASRTGGHTEAFF. For the CDR3, the DNA is TGTGCCAGTAGGACAGGGGGCCACACTGAAGCTTTCTTT.